This T cell receptor beta chain was identified in a study of T cell changes during pregnancy in multiple sclerosis. TCRdb's copy holds only in-frame clones and misses some; the assay was immunoSEQ multiplex PCR. The sample has approximately 84,000 clones; about 93% are singletons. This CDR3 has 16 residues. Germline CDR1 MDHEN, CDR2 SYDVKM. J was trimmed by 0 bases and V by 4 bases; bases with no gene match: 5. The genes are TRBV28 and TRBJ2-1; 8 bases agree with TRBD2. The sample here was peripheral blood, taken in the second trimester of pregnancy. This receptor was taken from a female donor in good health, enrolled as a control in a pregnancy study. CDR3 protein: CASSSWTSPSYNEQFF. The CDR3 nucleotides are TGTGCCAGCAGTTCTTGGACTAGCCCCTCCTACAATGAGCAGTTCTTC. Full variable domain (outside the CDR3, taken from reference TRBV28 and TRBJ2-1): DVKVTQSSRYLVKRTGEKVFLECVQDMDHENMFWYRQDPGLGLRLIYFSYDVKMKEKGDIPEGYSVSREKKERFSLILESASTNQTSMYLCASSSWTSPSYNEQFFGPGTRLTVL.